This TCR beta chain is drawn from a study of shared clonotypes between healthy human individuals. At the level of the study: Every donor yielded three CD4 naive, three CD4 memory, two CD8 naive and one CD8 memory plate.

Points on this clone: Its antigen is as yet unknown.

The length of the CDR3 is 16 residues. V was clipped by 5 bases and J by 3 bases; unmatched bases: 8. Germline CDR1 and CDR2: MNHNY and SVGAGI (reference sequence). Repertoires were generated with immunoSEQ multiplex PCR, while TCRdb's copy carries only in-frame clones and drops some. The data hold approximately 710,000 clones, with 90% observed a single time. General study results and limits: Naive CD4 clonotype sharing across four donors was 4% to 5.5%. Only blood samples were collected, and tissue repertoires likely differ.

This sequence joins TRBV6-6 and TRBJ1-5; 9 bases agree with TRBD1. The origin of this receptor is a man in his late teens or twenties in good health. Some clones in this sample may be carry-over from other donors' samples. Material: memory CD8+ T cells from PBMCs. The subset is: CD45RO+ cells pooled with CCR7-negative TemRA cells. The CDR3 loop reads CASSLGQGQHNQPQHF. CDR3 nucleotide sequence: TGTGCCAGCAGTCTGGGACAGGGTCAGCACAATCAGCCCCAGCATTTT.